The next 7 T cell receptor beta chains were all read from a single sample in a study of blood T cell repertoires in COVID-19. This table comes from immunoSEQ multiplex PCR, and its TCRdb copy is limited to in-frame clones, with some not included. The table has around 140,000 clones, 84% seen once; the top ten hold under 10%. The sample comprised peripheral blood. The source of these receptors is a man aged 30 to 39 with COVID-19, enrolled during active disease.

This chain connects TRBV19 to TRBJ1-5; no clear D gene. Trimming removed 1 base from V and 4 bases from J, with 8 bases in between. Germline lookup yields CDR1 LNHDA and CDR2 SQIVND (reference sequence). This CDR3 spans 14 amino acids. The CDR3 DNA sequence: TGTGCCAGTAGTATAGCTCTCCGGAATCAGCCCCAGCATTTT. Encoded protein: CASSIALRNQPQHF. The full variable domain, with the rest looked up from reference TRBV19 and TRBJ1-5, is DGGITQSPKYLFRKEGQNVTLSCEQNLNHDAMYWYRQDPGQGLRLIYYSQIVNDFQKGDIAEGYSVSREKKESFPLTVTSAQKNPTAFYLCASSIALRNQPQHFGDGTRLSIL.

The count of this clone is one. V gene TRBV5-6 combines with J gene TRBJ2-1, with D possibly TRBD2 on 6 matching bases. CDR3 length: 16 residues. Trimming removed 6 bases from V and 6 bases from J, with 22 bases in between. The germline gives CDR1 SGHDT, CDR2 YYEEEE. The CDR3 is CASTPSGEVGGNEQFF. The CDR3 region has the DNA TGTGCCAGCACCCCAAGTGGGGAGGTGGGAGGCAATGAGCAGTTCTTC.

V is TRBV5-6 and J is TRBJ2-3, with D possibly TRBD1 on 6 matching bases. Germline V gene sequence: CDR1 SGHDT, CDR2 YYEEEE. CDR3 length: 13 amino acids. Trimming cost V 0 bases and J 5 bases, with 7 bases left between them. CDR3 amino acids: CASSLAGEDTQYF. CDR3 sequence (DNA): TGTGCCAGCAGCTTGGCAGGGGAAGATACGCAGTATTTT.

The J gene is TRBJ2-3, the V gene TRBV27, with 8 bases identical to TRBD1. Trimming at V came to 8 bases and at J to 3 bases, leaving 10 bases not matched to a gene. Germline assignment: CDR1 MNHEY and CDR2 SMNVEV (reference sequence). The CDR3 has 15 amino acids. CDR3 sequence: CASAGGVVGTDTQYF. The CDR3 DNA follows: TGTGCCAGCGCAGGGGGCGTCGTAGGTACAGATACGCAGTATTTT.

The J gene is TRBJ2-1, the V gene TRBV4-3; 10 positions agree with TRBD2. Germline V gene sequence: CDR1 LGHNA, CDR2 YSLEER. The ends lost 0 bases at V and 4 bases at J; junction bases unmatched: 3. This CDR3 has 16 residues. CDR3 DNA sequence: TGCGCCAGCAGCCAAGAGTATAGCGGGAGGTACAATGAGCAGTTCTTC. It specifies CASSQEYSGRYNEQFF.

The chain combines TRBV6-4 with TRBJ2-7; D possibly corresponds to TRBD2 (6 bases). Looked up from germline, CDR1 is MRHNA and CDR2 is SNTAGT. The CDR3 loop spans 12 amino acids. The V end lost 3 bases, the J end lost 10 bases, and 13 bases lay between the germline ends. CDR3 sequence reads: CASSERGGRQYF. CDR3 in DNA: TGTGCCAGCAGTGAACGGGGAGGAAGACAGTACTTC.

The V gene is TRBV7-9, the J gene TRBJ1-4; the D gene is possibly TRBD1 (5 bases). Germline loops: CDR1 SEHNR, CDR2 FQNEAQ (reference sequence). Trimming took 1 base from V and 6 from J, leaving 12 bases between them. The CDR3 extends over 15 amino acids. CDR3 amino acids: CASSLVAGRHEKLFF. The CDR3 DNA reads as TGTGCCAGCAGCTTAGTGGCAGGGAGGCATGAAAAACTGTTTTTT.